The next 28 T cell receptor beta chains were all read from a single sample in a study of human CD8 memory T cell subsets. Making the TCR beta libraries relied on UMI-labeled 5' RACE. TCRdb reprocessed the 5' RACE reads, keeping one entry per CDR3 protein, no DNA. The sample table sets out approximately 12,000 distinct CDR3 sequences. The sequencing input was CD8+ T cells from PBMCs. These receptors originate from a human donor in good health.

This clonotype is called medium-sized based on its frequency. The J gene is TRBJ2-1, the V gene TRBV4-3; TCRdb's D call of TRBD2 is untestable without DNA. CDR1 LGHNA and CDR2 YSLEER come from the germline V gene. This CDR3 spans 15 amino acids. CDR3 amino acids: CASSQDRSGDYEQFF.

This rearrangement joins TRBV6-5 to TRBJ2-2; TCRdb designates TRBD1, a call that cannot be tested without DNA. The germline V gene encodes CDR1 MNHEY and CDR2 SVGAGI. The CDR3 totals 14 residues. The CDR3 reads CASSYSNRPGELFF.

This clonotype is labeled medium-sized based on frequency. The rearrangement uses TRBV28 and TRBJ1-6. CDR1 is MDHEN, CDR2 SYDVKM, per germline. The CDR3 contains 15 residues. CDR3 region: CAIEKGSSYNSPLHF.

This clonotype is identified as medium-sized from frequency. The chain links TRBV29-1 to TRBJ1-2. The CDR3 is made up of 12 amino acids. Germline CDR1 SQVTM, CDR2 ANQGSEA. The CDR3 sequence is CSVVRVNYGYTF.

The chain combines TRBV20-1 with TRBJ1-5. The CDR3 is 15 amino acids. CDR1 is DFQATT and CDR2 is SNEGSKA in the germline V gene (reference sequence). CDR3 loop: CSAADGFLGNQPQHF.

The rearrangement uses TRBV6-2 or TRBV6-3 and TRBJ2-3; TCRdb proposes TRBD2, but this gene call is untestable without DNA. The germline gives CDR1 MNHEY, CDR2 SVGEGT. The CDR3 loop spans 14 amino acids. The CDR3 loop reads CASSYGGYGDTQYF.

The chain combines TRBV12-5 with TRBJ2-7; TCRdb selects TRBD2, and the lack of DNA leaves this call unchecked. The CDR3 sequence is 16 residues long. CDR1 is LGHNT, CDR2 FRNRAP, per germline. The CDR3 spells CASGFTPDSGDYEQYF.

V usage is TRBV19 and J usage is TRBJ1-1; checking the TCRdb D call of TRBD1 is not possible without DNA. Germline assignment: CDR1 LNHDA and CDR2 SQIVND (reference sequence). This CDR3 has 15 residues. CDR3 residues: CASSISGQTNTEAFF.

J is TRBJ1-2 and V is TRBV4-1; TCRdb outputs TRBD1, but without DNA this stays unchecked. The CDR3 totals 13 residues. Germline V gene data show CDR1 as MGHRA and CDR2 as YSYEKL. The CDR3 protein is CASSHRTGNGYTF.

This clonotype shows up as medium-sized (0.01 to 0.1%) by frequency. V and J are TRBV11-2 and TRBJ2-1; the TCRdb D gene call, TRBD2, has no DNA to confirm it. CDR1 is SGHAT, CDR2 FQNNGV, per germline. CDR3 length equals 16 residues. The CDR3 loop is CASSLDLAGGINEQFF.

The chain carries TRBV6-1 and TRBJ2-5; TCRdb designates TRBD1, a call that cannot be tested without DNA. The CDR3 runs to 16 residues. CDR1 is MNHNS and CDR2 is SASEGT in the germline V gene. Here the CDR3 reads CASSEFFGGPQETQYF.

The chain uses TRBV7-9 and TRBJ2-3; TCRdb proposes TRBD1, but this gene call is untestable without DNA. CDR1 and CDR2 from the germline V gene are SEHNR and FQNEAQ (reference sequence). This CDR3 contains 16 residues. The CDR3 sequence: CASSYRTDTSTDTQYF.

This CDR3 reads CASSELRIGNQPQHF. The rearrangement uses TRBV2 and TRBJ1-5. Germline CDR1 reads SNHLY; CDR2 reads FYNNEI. The CDR3 sequence is 15 residues long.

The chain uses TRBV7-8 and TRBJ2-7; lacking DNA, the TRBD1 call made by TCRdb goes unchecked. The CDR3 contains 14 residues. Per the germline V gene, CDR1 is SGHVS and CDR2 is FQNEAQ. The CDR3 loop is CASSLELGAYEQYF.

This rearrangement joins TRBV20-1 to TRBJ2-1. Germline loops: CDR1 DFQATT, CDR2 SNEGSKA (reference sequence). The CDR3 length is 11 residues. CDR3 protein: CSAREYNEQFF.

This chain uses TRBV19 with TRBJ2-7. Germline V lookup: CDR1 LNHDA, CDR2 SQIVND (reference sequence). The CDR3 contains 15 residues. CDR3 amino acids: CASSIDFSVPHEQYF.

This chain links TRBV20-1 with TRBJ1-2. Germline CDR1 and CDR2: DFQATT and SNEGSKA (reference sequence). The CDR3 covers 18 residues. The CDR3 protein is CSASGVPYNIRKNYGYTF.

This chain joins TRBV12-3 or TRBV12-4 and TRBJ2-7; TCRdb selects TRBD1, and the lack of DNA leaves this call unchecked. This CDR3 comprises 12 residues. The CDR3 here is CASSLQGYEQYF.

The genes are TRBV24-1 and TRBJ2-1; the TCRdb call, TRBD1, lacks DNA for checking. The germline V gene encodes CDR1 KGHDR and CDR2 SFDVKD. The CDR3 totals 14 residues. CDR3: CATSDPTGLNEQFF.

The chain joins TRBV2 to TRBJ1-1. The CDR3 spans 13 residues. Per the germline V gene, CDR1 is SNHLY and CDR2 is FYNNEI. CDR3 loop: CASSEGLNTEAFF.

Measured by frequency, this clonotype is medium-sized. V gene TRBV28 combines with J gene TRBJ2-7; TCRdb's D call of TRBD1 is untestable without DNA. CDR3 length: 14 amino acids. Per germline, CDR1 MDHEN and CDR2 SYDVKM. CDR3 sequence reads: CASSLWPGGNEQYF.

The chain's CDR3 is CASILTTEGEGEQYF. The gene calls are TRBV28 and TRBJ2-7; TCRdb gives TRBD1 as the D gene, but with no DNA this cannot be confirmed. There are 15 residues in the CDR3. CDR1 is MDHEN, CDR2 SYDVKM, per germline.

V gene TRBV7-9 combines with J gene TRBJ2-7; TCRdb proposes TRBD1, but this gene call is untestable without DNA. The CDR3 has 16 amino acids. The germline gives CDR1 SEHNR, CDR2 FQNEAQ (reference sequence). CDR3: CASSPPGQGQSYEQYF.

The CDR3 sequence is CSASLAGHTQYF. The V gene is TRBV20-1, the J gene TRBJ2-3; without DNA, the TCRdb call of TRBD2 cannot be checked. This CDR3 spans 12 amino acids. Germline CDR1 is DFQATT and CDR2 is SNEGSKA (reference sequence).

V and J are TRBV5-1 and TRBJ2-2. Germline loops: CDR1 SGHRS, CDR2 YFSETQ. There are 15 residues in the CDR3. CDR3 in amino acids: CASSLAEAVPGELFF. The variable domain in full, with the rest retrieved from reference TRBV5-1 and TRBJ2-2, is KAGVTQTPRYLIKTRGQQVTLSCSPISGHRSVSWYQQTPGQGLQFLFEYFSETQRNKGNFPGRFSGRQFSNSRSEMNVSTLELGDSALYLCASSLAEAVPGELFFGEGSRLTVL.

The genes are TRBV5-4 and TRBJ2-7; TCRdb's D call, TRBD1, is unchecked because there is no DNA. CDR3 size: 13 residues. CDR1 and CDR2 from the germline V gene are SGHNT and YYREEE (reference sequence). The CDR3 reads CASSLSGTGGAYF.

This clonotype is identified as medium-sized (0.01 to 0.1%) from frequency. The CDR3 loop is CASSYSGRAEAFF. The rearrangement links TRBV6-6 to TRBJ1-1; TCRdb calls TRBD1, which cannot be checked without DNA. CDR3 size: 13 residues. CDR1 and CDR2 from the germline V gene are MNHNY and SVGAGI (reference sequence).

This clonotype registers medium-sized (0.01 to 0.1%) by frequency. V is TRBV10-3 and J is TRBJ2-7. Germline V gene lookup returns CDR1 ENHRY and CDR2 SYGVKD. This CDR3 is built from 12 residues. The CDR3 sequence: CAISQGIFEQYF.